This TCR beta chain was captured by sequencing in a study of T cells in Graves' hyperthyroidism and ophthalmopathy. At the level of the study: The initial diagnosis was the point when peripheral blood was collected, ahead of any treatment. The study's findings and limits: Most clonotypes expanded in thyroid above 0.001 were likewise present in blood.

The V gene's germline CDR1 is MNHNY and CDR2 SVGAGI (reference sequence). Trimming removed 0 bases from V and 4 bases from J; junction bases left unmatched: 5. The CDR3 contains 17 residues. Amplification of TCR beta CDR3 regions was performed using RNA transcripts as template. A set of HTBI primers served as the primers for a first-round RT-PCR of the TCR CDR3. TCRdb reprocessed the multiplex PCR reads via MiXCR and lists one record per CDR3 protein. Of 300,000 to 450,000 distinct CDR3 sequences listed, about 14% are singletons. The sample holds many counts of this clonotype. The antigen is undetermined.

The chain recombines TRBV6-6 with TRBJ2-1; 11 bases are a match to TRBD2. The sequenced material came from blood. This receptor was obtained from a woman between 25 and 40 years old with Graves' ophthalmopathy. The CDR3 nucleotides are TGTGCCAGCAGTTACTCGGCTAGCGGGGGGATATACAATGAGCAGTTCTTC. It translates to CASSYSASGGIYNEQFF.